Following are 27 T cell receptor beta chains from one sample sequenced in a study of blood T cell repertoires in COVID-19. Produced via immunoSEQ multiplex PCR; TCRdb's table is partial and in-frame only. The data contain roughly 220,000 clones, about 86% of them singletons. Sample: peripheral blood. The receptors were gathered from a woman aged 55 to 70 with acute or convalescent COVID-19.

This clone showed up just a few times. V gene TRBV30 combines with J gene TRBJ1-3; perhaps TRBD1 as D (5 bases). The V end was cut by 3 bases, the J end by 0 bases, with 12 bases between. Germline CDR1 and CDR2: GTSNPN and SVGIG (reference sequence). This CDR3 is 15 amino acids long. Here the CDR3 reads CAWSGTLSSGNTIYF. CDR3 sequence (DNA): TGTGCCTGGAGCGGGACTCTGAGCTCTGGAAACACCATATATTTT.

The gene calls are TRBV7-2 and TRBJ2-1; no definite D call. This CDR3 spans 11 amino acids. Germline lookup yields CDR1 SGHTA and CDR2 FQGNSA. V was pared by 2 bases and J by 7 bases, with 3 bases between. CDR3 region: CASSLSNEQFF. The CDR3, as DNA: TGTGCCAGCAGCTTATCTAATGAGCAGTTCTTC.

This clone was observed a single time. The chain is built from TRBV30 and TRBJ1-3, with a tentative D call TRBD1 (5 bases). The V and J ends lost 2 bases and 9 bases respectively, with 11 bases between them. This CDR3 region has 12 residues. Germline-derived CDR1 and CDR2 are GTSNPN and SVGIG (reference sequence). The CDR3 reads CAWSQGSFTIYF. The CDR3 DNA reads TGTGCCTGGAGTCAGGGATCTTTCACCATATATTTT.

V gene TRBV19 combines with J gene TRBJ2-1; 10 nucleotides agree with TRBD2. The V gene end was trimmed by 5 bases and the J gene end by 9 bases; junction bases not matched to a gene: 4. Germline V CDR1 and CDR2: LNHDA, SQIVND (reference sequence). This CDR3 has 13 residues. This chain's CDR3 is CASSHSGGLEQFF. The DNA of the CDR3 is TGTGCCAGTAGTCATAGCGGGGGGCTTGAGCAGTTCTTC. The whole variable domain, filled in from reference TRBV19 and TRBJ2-1, reads DGGITQSPKYLFRKEGQNVTLSCEQNLNHDAMYWYRQDPGQGLRLIYYSQIVNDFQKGDIAEGYSVSREKKESFPLTVTSAQKNPTAFYLCASSHSGGLEQFFGPGTRLTVL.

The V and J genes are TRBV3-1 (or the pseudogene TRBV3-2) and TRBJ1-2, with 10 bases lining up with TRBD1. The CDR3 runs 16 residues. With 2 bases clipped from V and 5 bases from J, the junction kept 8 bases outside the gene matches. Germline lookup yields CDR1 LGHDT and CDR2 YNNKEL (reference sequence). The CDR3 DNA reads as TGTGCCAGCAGCCAACATGGGGACAGGGGTTCTTATGGCTACACCTTC. This sequence encodes CASSQHGDRGSYGYTF.

V gene TRBV5-1 combines with J gene TRBJ2-3; TRBD1 aligns across 9 bases. Looked up from germline, CDR1 is SGHRS and CDR2 is YFSETQ. Trimming cost V 4 bases and J 3 bases; bases outside gene matches: 6. This CDR3 comprises 15 residues. The CDR3 DNA reads TGCGCCAGCAGCCCGGAGACAGGGGGGACAGATACGCAGTATTTT. It specifies CASSPETGGTDTQYF.

This sequence joins TRBV2 and TRBJ2-4; 12 nucleotides agree with TRBD1. Germline V CDR1 and CDR2: SNHLY, FYNNEI. The junction had 6 bases not matched to a gene; V was cut back by 5 bases and J by 7 bases. The CDR3 spans 15 residues. The CDR3 DNA reads TGTGCCAGCAGTAAGGGACAGGGGGCCGGTAACATTCAGTACTTC. Its translation is CASSKGQGAGNIQYF.

The rearrangement links TRBV7-2 to TRBJ2-5, with D possibly matching TRBD2 (6 bases). Trimming stripped 6 bases from V and 4 bases from J, with 15 bases between. Germline loops: CDR1 SGHTA, CDR2 FQGNSA. This CDR3 is built from 14 residues. This CDR3 reads CASRPGLLGETQYF. The DNA for the CDR3 is TGTGCCAGCAGGCCGGGACTCCTTGGAGAGACCCAGTACTTC.

The chain couples TRBV5-6 to TRBJ1-2; tentative D call: TRBD1 (5 bases). Germline V CDR1 and CDR2: SGHDT, YYEEEE. Trimming removed 4 bases at V and 2 bases at J, with 12 bases between. The CDR3 loop spans 14 amino acids. As DNA, the CDR3 is TGTGCCAGCAGCCCCGGGACTCTCAACTATGGCTACACCTTC. It yields the protein CASSPGTLNYGYTF.

The chain couples TRBV30 to TRBJ1-6; D may be TRBD1 (6 bases). Germline V gene lookup returns CDR1 GTSNPN and CDR2 SVGIG (reference sequence). CDR3 length: 14 amino acids. Trimming took off 3 bases at V and 3 bases at J, with 9 bases between the two ends. CDR3 loop: CAWSKDSYNSPLHF. DNA of the CDR3: TGTGCCTGGAGCAAGGACAGCTATAATTCACCCCTCCACTTT.

The J gene is TRBJ2-3, the V gene TRBV19, with unresolved D. The V and J ends lost 6 bases and 1 base respectively, with 14 bases between them. This CDR3 is 15 amino acids long. Per germline, CDR1 LNHDA and CDR2 SQIVND (reference sequence). CDR3 loop: CASSNGVRGTDTQYF. The DNA of the CDR3 is TGTGCCAGTAGCAACGGCGTCCGGGGCACAGATACGCAGTATTTT.

The rearrangement links TRBV28 to TRBJ2-7, with a possible D match to TRBD2 (6 bases). The germline V gene encodes CDR1 MDHEN and CDR2 SYDVKM. The CDR3 is made up of 14 amino acids. V lost 7 bases and J lost 3, with 16 bases in between. The CDR3 region is CASKESVGGYEQYF. The CDR3 DNA reads TGTGCCAGCAAGGAGTCCGTGGGGGGCTACGAGCAGTACTTC.

The V call is TRBV4-2, the J call TRBJ2-7; D ambiguous. Germline V gene sequence: CDR1 LGHNA, CDR2 YNFKEQ. V gave up 0 bases and J gave up 3 bases, with 9 bases separating them. The CDR3 totals 14 residues. CDR3: CASSQDQASYEQYF. Written as DNA, the CDR3 is TGTGCCAGCAGCCAAGATCAAGCTAGCTACGAGCAGTACTTC.

The chain combines TRBV10-3 with TRBJ2-7, with TRBD2 matching 10 bases. The J segment lost 3 bases and the V segment lost 4 bases, leaving 12 bases of the junction unmatched. The CDR3 spans 17 residues. Germline V gives CDR1 ENHRY, CDR2 SYGVKD. The chain's CDR3 is CAISGTFTSGVSYEQYF. The CDR3, as DNA: TGTGCCATCAGTGGAACTTTCACTAGCGGGGTTAGCTACGAGCAGTACTTC.

V usage is TRBV5-1 and J usage is TRBJ2-3; 8 bases line up with TRBD2. CDR1 is SGHRS, CDR2 YFSETQ, per germline. The junction had 7 bases not matched to a gene; V was cut back by 3 bases and J by 7 bases. The CDR3 contains 14 residues. CDR3: CASSSGGNHYTQYF. The DNA of the CDR3 is TGCGCCAGCAGCTCGGGGGGGAATCATTATACGCAGTATTTT.

As for this clone: Other nucleotide sequences from this sample produce the same CDR3. The chain has TRBV7-2 and TRBJ1-2, with D unresolved. Trimming stripped 1 base from V and 2 bases from J, with 5 bases between. The CDR3 loop spans 13 amino acids. The V gene's germline CDR1 is SGHTA and CDR2 FQGNSA. CDR3 amino acids: CASSLDKNYGYTF. CDR3 nucleotides: TGTGCCAGCAGCTTAGACAAAAACTATGGCTACACCTTC.

This chain links TRBV7-2 with TRBJ1-6, with a possible D match to TRBD1 (6 bases). V gave up 1 base and J gave up 3 bases, with 7 bases separating them. CDR3 length equals 15 residues. The germline gives CDR1 SGHTA, CDR2 FQGNSA. The CDR3 is CASSLGQVYNSPLHF. In DNA form, the CDR3 reads TGTGCCAGCAGCTTAGGACAGGTCTATAATTCACCCCTCCACTTT.

This clone was seen once. V and J are TRBV27 and TRBJ1-2; 7 bases are shared with TRBD1. The junction had 13 bases not matched to a gene; V was cut back by 8 bases and J by 4 bases. This CDR3 has 15 amino acids. Looked up from germline, CDR1 is MNHEY and CDR2 is SMNVEV (reference sequence). CDR3 loop: CASGQVAGSSYGYTF. For the CDR3, the DNA is TGTGCCAGCGGACAGGTAGCGGGGAGTTCCTATGGCTACACCTTC.

This chain connects TRBV2 to TRBJ1-1, with TRBD1 as a possible D gene (6 bases). The V gene's germline CDR1 is SNHLY and CDR2 FYNNEI. This CDR3 has 14 residues. The V end lost 6 bases, the J end lost 1 base, and 12 bases lay between the germline ends. Written as DNA, the CDR3 is TGTGCCAGCAGGACCGGGACAACGAACACTGAAGCTTTCTTT. It codes for CASRTGTTNTEAFF.

DNA for the CDR3: TGCGCCAGCAAGGGACAGGGTACTGGTGGCTACACCTTC. It is translated as CASKGQGTGGYTF. This rearrangement joins TRBV4-1 to TRBJ1-2, with 9 bases that match TRBD1. V was pared by 7 bases and J by 7 bases, with 7 bases of the junction left unmatched. CDR3 length: 13 amino acids. Germline CDR1 is MGHRA and CDR2 is YSYEKL.

The CDR3 sequence is CASSLVGLTVNTEAFF. The CDR3 coding sequence is TGTGCCAGCAGCCTTGTTGGTTTGACTGTGAACACTGAAGCTTTCTTT. The chain is built from TRBV28 and TRBJ1-1; no firm D call. This CDR3 has 16 residues. V was trimmed by 6 bases and J by 0 bases, leaving 17 bases between them. The germline V gene encodes CDR1 MDHEN and CDR2 SYDVKM.

The rearrangement links TRBV5-8 to TRBJ2-1; a possible D gene is TRBD1 (6 bases). Germline values: CDR1 SGHTS, CDR2 YDEGEE. This CDR3 region has 16 residues. Trimming shortened V by 3 bases and J by 2 bases, and 15 bases separated the two germline ends. The CDR3 DNA reads as TGTGCCAGCAGCTCACAGGGTTTATTGACCTACAATGAGCAGTTCTTC. It yields the protein CASSSQGLLTYNEQFF.

As DNA, the CDR3 is TGTGCCAGCAGTCTCGGGACAAACTCCTACGAGCAGTACTTC. Amino acids: CASSLGTNSYEQYF. The chain carries TRBV9 and TRBJ2-7, with a weak D call TRBD1 (6 bases). Germline values: CDR1 SGDLS, CDR2 YYNGEE. V was shortened by 5 bases and J by 0 bases, with 12 bases between the two germline ends. The CDR3 spans 14 residues.

This clone was detected only a few times. The chain uses TRBV5-4 and TRBJ1-1; 7 bases align to TRBD1. CDR1 and CDR2 (germline): SGHNT, YYREEE (reference sequence). With V trimmed by 0 bases and J by 0 bases, 2 bases remained unmatched. This CDR3 has 15 residues. CDR3 in DNA: TGTGCCAGCAGCTTGGTGACAGGGCTGAACACTGAAGCTTTCTTT. Translation gives CASSLVTGLNTEAFF. The whole variable domain, filled in from reference TRBV5-4 and TRBJ1-1, reads ETGVTQSPTHLIKTRGQQVTLRCSSQSGHNTVSWYQQALGQGPQFIFQYYREEENGRGNFPPRFSGLQFPNYSSELNVNALELDDSALYLCASSLVTGLNTEAFFGQGTRLTVV.

This rearrangement joins TRBV5-1 to TRBJ2-6; TRBD2 might be the D (6 bases). Germline V gene lookup returns CDR1 SGHRS and CDR2 YFSETQ. CDR3 length: 17 residues. The V end was cut by 6 bases, the J end by 0 bases, with 16 bases between. The CDR3 DNA reads as TGCGCCAGCACTAGGAGGGCCGGGGACTCTGGGGCCAACGTCCTGACTTTC. Translating gives CASTRRAGDSGANVLTF. The complete variable domain, with remaining parts taken from reference TRBV5-1 and TRBJ2-6, reads KAGVTQTPRYLIKTRGQQVTLSCSPISGHRSVSWYQQTPGQGLQFLFEYFSETQRNKGNFPGRFSGRQFSNSRSEMNVSTLELGDSALYLCASTRRAGDSGANVLTFGAGSRLTVL.

The rearrangement uses TRBV27 and TRBJ2-5; 9 nucleotides align to TRBD2. With V trimmed by 5 bases and J by 2 bases, 12 bases remained unmatched. The CDR3 sequence is 17 residues long. In germline, CDR1 is MNHEY, CDR2 SMNVEV (reference sequence). CDR3 in amino acids: CASSPSWGGGGQETQYF. The CDR3 coding sequence is TGTGCCAGCAGTCCTTCTTGGGGCGGGGGGGGGCAAGAGACCCAGTACTTC.

This clone was seen once. V usage is TRBV3-1 (or the pseudogene TRBV3-2) and J usage is TRBJ2-3; D is uncertain. This CDR3 region has 15 residues. Germline lookup yields CDR1 LGHDT and CDR2 YNNKEL (reference sequence). Trimming took 0 bases from V and 4 from J, leaving 11 bases between them. CDR3 sequence (DNA): TGTGCCAGCAGCCAAGATCTTTTCCCCGCAGATACGCAGTATTTT. Its protein product is CASSQDLFPADTQYF.